Below, 24 T cell receptor beta chains from the same sample are listed, as sequenced in a study of T cells in Graves' hyperthyroidism and ophthalmopathy. What was amplified from RNA transcripts were TCR beta CDR3 regions. Using the HTBI primer set, a first-round RT-PCR was run on the TCR CDR3. TCRdb redid the calling of the multiplex PCR reads with MiXCR, one entry per CDR3 protein. This table has about half a million distinct CDR3 sequences, about 16% appearing once. Sequencing was performed on blood. These receptors were obtained from a woman younger than 45 with Graves' ophthalmopathy.

The chain is built from TRBV6-9 and TRBJ1-2; TRBD1 aligns across 10 bases. Germline V lookup: CDR1 MNHGY, CDR2 SVAAGI. There are 14 residues in the CDR3. Trimming at V came to 4 bases and at J to 6 bases, leaving 5 bases not matched to a gene. CDR3 in DNA: TGTGCCAGCAGTTCGGACAGGGGGACTCATGGCTACACCTTC. Protein product: CASSSDRGTHGYTF.

The V call is TRBV6-1, the J call TRBJ2-3; TRBD2 might be the D (6 bases). Germline V gene data show CDR1 as MNHNS and CDR2 as SASEGT. CDR3 size: 16 residues. Deletions cut 5 bases from V and 5 bases from J, with 20 bases between. This CDR3 is CASSSLTSGSEDTQYF. The CDR3 DNA sequence: TGTGCCAGCAGTTCTCTGACTAGTGGATCCGAAGATACGCAGTATTTT.

This clonotype was seen many times. This rearrangement joins TRBV6-2 or TRBV6-3 to TRBJ1-2; 8 bases line up with TRBD1. The V gene end was trimmed by 6 bases and the J gene end by 2 bases; junction bases not matched to a gene: 2. CDR1 is MNHEY, CDR2 SVGEGT, per germline. This CDR3 is built from 13 residues. The CDR3 region has the DNA TGTGCCAGCAGGAGGGACAGGAACTATGGCTACACCTTC. Its translation is CASRRDRNYGYTF.

CDR3 bases: TGTGCCAGCAGTGAACCGGGACTCTCCTCTGGGGCCAACGTCCTGACTTTC. Translating gives CASSEPGLSSGANVLTF. The rearrangement links TRBV28 to TRBJ2-6, with TRBD2 as a possible D gene (6 bases). Per the germline V gene, CDR1 is MDHEN and CDR2 is SYDVKM. The CDR3 is 17 residues long. The V gene lost 5 bases and the J gene lost 0 bases, with 14 bases spanning the gap. Together with reference TRBV28 and TRBJ2-6, the CDR3 gives the full variable domain: DVKVTQSSRYLVKRTGEKVFLECVQDMDHENMFWYRQDPGLGLRLIYFSYDVKMKEKGDIPEGYSVSREKKERFSLILESASTNQTSMYLCASSEPGLSSGANVLTFGAGSRLTVL.

V gene TRBV10-3 combines with J gene TRBJ2-7, with D unclear. Trimming took 5 bases from V and 7 from J, leaving 15 bases between them. Germline-derived CDR1 and CDR2 are ENHRY and SYGVKD. The CDR3 is 13 amino acids. The CDR3 region has the DNA TGTGCCATCAGTACTGTCCAGTCTAGGGAGCAGTACTTC. Protein product: CAISTVQSREQYF.

In this sample, this clonotype turned up a few times. The J gene is TRBJ2-3, the V gene TRBV25-1; D possibly corresponds to TRBD2 (5 bases). The germline V gene encodes CDR1 MGHDK and CDR2 SYGVNS. V lost 3 bases and J 0 bases, leaving 13 bases between the germline ends. The CDR3 runs to 16 residues. The CDR3 sequence is CASSDNGVSSTDTQYF. For the CDR3, the DNA is TGTGCCAGCAGTGATAACGGGGTGTCTAGCACAGATACGCAGTATTTT.

The chain employs TRBV20-1 and TRBJ2-1; TRBD2 matches at 9 bases. Germline V lookup: CDR1 DFQATT, CDR2 SNEGSKA (reference sequence). The CDR3 is 14 amino acids. The V gene end was trimmed by 2 bases and the J gene end by 8 bases; junction bases not matched to a gene: 7. The CDR3 region is CSARKAGGGDEQFF. In DNA form, the CDR3 reads TGCAGTGCTAGAAAGGCGGGAGGGGGGGATGAGCAGTTCTTC.

The chain combines TRBV28 with TRBJ2-7; tentatively, D is TRBD2 (5 bases). This CDR3 is built from 16 residues. The ends were cut back, 2 bases at V and 1 base at J, with 15 bases in the middle. The germline CDR1 and CDR2 sequences are MDHEN and SYDVKM. The CDR3, as DNA: TGTGCCAGCAGTTTAATCGTCTCGGGGTTGTCCTACGAGCAGTACTTC. This translates into CASSLIVSGLSYEQYF.

V and J are TRBV20-1 and TRBJ2-2, with TRBD2 matching 7 bases. Germline V gives CDR1 DFQATT, CDR2 SNEGSKA (reference sequence). V was pared by 0 bases and J by 5 bases, with 9 bases of the junction left unmatched. The CDR3 has 16 residues. CDR3: CSARDVGGGRTGELFF. The CDR3 DNA follows: TGCAGTGCTAGAGATGTGGGGGGGGGTAGGACCGGGGAGCTGTTTTTT.

The chain employs TRBV7-2 and TRBJ1-2; 7 positions agree with TRBD1. This CDR3 has 15 amino acids. With V trimmed by 1 base and J by 8 bases, 10 bases remained unmatched. In germline, CDR1 is SGHTA, CDR2 FQGNSA. In DNA form, the CDR3 reads TGTGCCAGCAGCTTAGGAGAGGGGGCGGGATACGGCTACACCTTC. It specifies CASSLGEGAGYGYTF.

Many counts were recorded for this clonotype. The chain combines TRBV27 with TRBJ2-7, with 11 bases identical to TRBD1. V was clipped by 3 bases and J by 3 bases; unmatched bases: 4. This CDR3 region has 15 residues. Germline assignment: CDR1 MNHEY and CDR2 SMNVEV (reference sequence). CDR3 sequence reads: CASSFGTGGIYEQYF. Written as DNA, the CDR3 is TGTGCCAGCAGTTTTGGGACAGGGGGTATCTACGAGCAGTACTTC.

Only a few counts were recorded for this clonotype. The V and J genes are TRBV7-3 and TRBJ2-2; a possible D gene is TRBD2 (7 bases). The CDR3 spans 14 residues. V was pared by 8 bases and J by 3 bases, with 13 bases between. Germline CDR1 reads SGHTA; CDR2 reads FQGTGA. DNA for the CDR3: TGTGCCAGCCGTAAGGGGGGGTACACCGGGGAGCTGTTTTTT. It is translated as CASRKGGYTGELFF.

As for this clonotype: The junction and the germline gene differ at one end; a read error may be behind it. The chain has TRBV5-1 and TRBJ2-7, with 11 bases identical to TRBD2. Germline V gives CDR1 SGHRS, CDR2 YFSETQ. The CDR3 runs 14 residues. CDR3 region: CASSLTGLADEQYF. DNA for the CDR3: TGTGCCAGCAGCTTAACGGGACTAGCGGACGAGCAGTACTTC.

This clonotype was seen repeatedly, ten times or more. This chain joins TRBV28 and TRBJ2-7, with D unresolved. Trimming pared 6 bases from V and 0 bases from J, leaving 9 bases between. CDR1 and CDR2 (germline): MDHEN, SYDVKM. The length of the CDR3 is 13 residues. The CDR3 region is CASRPVGSYEQYF. CDR3 coding DNA: TGTGCCAGCAGACCAGTTGGCTCCTACGAGCAGTACTTC.

This clonotype was found many times. V and J are TRBV6-1 and TRBJ1-1, with D possibly being TRBD1 (5 bases). Trimming took off 6 bases at V and 4 bases at J, with 12 bases between the two ends. CDR1 is MNHNS and CDR2 is SASEGT in the germline V gene. The length of the CDR3 is 13 residues. The CDR3 coding sequence is TGTGCCAGCAGCGACAGAGGGGTCACTGAAGCTTTCTTT. Amino acid sequence: CASSDRGVTEAFF.

This clonotype was seen a few times. The chain combines TRBV6-2 or TRBV6-3 with TRBJ1-1; tentatively, D is TRBD1 (5 bases). V lost 7 bases to trimming and J lost 2 bases, with 17 bases between them. Germline CDR1 MNHEY, CDR2 SVGEGT. The CDR3 sequence is 15 residues long. CDR3 amino acids: CASNNRQGTNTEAFF. CDR3 sequence (DNA): TGTGCCAGCAATAACCGGCAGGGTACCAACACTGAAGCTTTCTTT.

This clonotype has a count of ten or more. The CDR3 DNA follows: TGCAGTGCTAGGGTTTGGAATGAGCAGTTCTTC. It codes for CSARVWNEQFF. This chain uses TRBV20-1 with TRBJ2-1; D remains unclear. The CDR3 extends over 11 amino acids. The germline V gene has CDR1 DFQATT and CDR2 SNEGSKA (reference sequence). Trimming left V 3 bases short and J 7 bases short, with 7 bases between.

This clonotype was seen ten or more times. The chain links TRBV5-1 to TRBJ2-1; no definite D call. The V and J ends lost 0 bases and 8 bases respectively, with 9 bases between them. Germline values: CDR1 SGHRS, CDR2 YFSETQ. This CDR3 comprises 13 residues. CDR3 protein: CASSLEVIDEQFF. CDR3 DNA sequence: TGCGCCAGCAGCTTGGAGGTTATAGATGAGCAGTTCTTC.

This clonotype occurred many times. The DNA for the CDR3 is TGTGCCAGCAGCTTATCCGGGACTAGCGGGACCAGATCCTACGAGCAGTACTTC. Residues: CASSLSGTSGTRSYEQYF. The chain is built from TRBV7-2 and TRBJ2-7; 13 bases line up with TRBD2. CDR1 SGHTA and CDR2 FQGNSA come from the germline V gene. The CDR3 spans 18 residues. V trimming: 2 bases; J trimming: 1 base; junction bases outside the gene matches: 8.

J is TRBJ2-1 and V is TRBV15; D gene ambiguous. The germline V gene encodes CDR1 LNHNV and CDR2 YYDKDF (reference sequence). V was shortened by 8 bases and J by 3 bases, with 8 bases between the two germline ends. The CDR3 extends over 12 amino acids. The CDR3 region is CATLSSYNEQFF. In DNA, the CDR3 is TGTGCCACCCTCTCCAGCTACAATGAGCAGTTCTTC.

In its sample, this clonotype was seen many times. The chain has TRBV5-1 and TRBJ1-3; TRBD1 matches at 9 bases. Unmatched junction bases numbered 8, after V lost 4 bases and J lost 3 bases. The CDR3 covers 16 residues. Looked up from germline, CDR1 is SGHRS and CDR2 is YFSETQ. This CDR3 reads CASSPTDRGGGNTIYF. The CDR3 bases are TGCGCCAGCAGCCCGACGGACAGGGGTGGTGGAAACACCATATATTTT.

On this clonotype: Given a much more abundant clone one base away, this may be a read error. The chain employs TRBV12-3 or TRBV12-4 and TRBJ2-3; D is possibly TRBD1 or TRBD2 (5 bases each). The CDR3 runs to 12 residues. The CDR3 reads CASSFRGDTRYF. Here the CDR3 DNA reads TGTGCCAGCAGTTTTAGGGGAGATACGCGGTATTTT.

With respect to this clonotype: Just one base apart from a much larger clone, this may be a read error. The gene calls are TRBV28 and TRBJ2-3; no clear D. This CDR3 region has 15 residues. The germline V gene has CDR1 MDHEN and CDR2 SYDVKM. CDR3 coding DNA: TGTGCCAGCAATTTAACTCCGGTGGTAGGGGATACGCAGTATTTT. Amino acids: CASNLTPVVGDTQYF.

The chain combines TRBV6-1 with TRBJ2-7, with D unclear. The CDR3 loop spans 13 amino acids. Trimming shortened V by 5 bases and J by 3 bases, and 11 bases separated the two germline ends. CDR1 is MNHNS, CDR2 SASEGT, per germline. CDR3 loop: CASSPDPYYEQYF. In DNA form, the CDR3 reads TGTGCCAGCAGTCCCGACCCTTACTACGAGCAGTACTTC.